This is a list of T cell receptor beta chains from one sample in a study of cytomegalovirus exposure and HLA in healthy donors. Sequencing used immunoSEQ multiplex PCR; TCRdb keeps in-frame clones, though not all of them. The sample holds about 300,000 clones, 70% to 90% seen once. Sequencing was performed on PBMCs. The origin of the receptors is a man in his forties or fifties in good health and CMV-seropositive. CDR3s leave out the opening cysteine and the closing phenylalanine or tryptophan. Each record gives: J gene, V gene, CDR3 protein.

>TRBJ2-1|TRBV7-2
ASSTASGGSSYNEQF
>TRBJ1-1|TRBV6-5
ASSYGGVKAF
>TRBJ2-1|TRBV28
ASSSFNRGSSYNEQF
>TRBJ1-1|TRBV28
ASSLMLGSEAF
>TRBJ2-1|TRBV9
ASSVGLAGAYNEQF
>TRBJ2-1|TRBV15
ATSSGVSSYNEQF
>TRBJ2-2|TRBV4-3
ASSQDVRQGAFFHTGELF
>TRBJ2-7|TRBV7-8
ASSREGGVPYEQY
>TRBJ2-3|TRBV5-1
ASSLNRGGTDTQY
>TRBJ2-5|TRBV11-2
ASSLDWGEETQY
>TRBJ2-5|TRBV29-1
SVGTGSQTQY
>TRBJ2-5|TRBV29-1
SVEEGLAQETQY
>TRBJ2-7|TRBV28
ASSLRGVSYEQY
>TRBJ2-7|TRBV19
ASSFGTSYEQY
>TRBJ1-2|TRBV19
ASSPNGIYGYT
>TRBJ2-1|TRBV19
ASTTSSSYNEQF
>TRBJ1-4|TRBV28
ASTLQGAGEKLF
>TRBJ2-1|TRBV2
ASSGGLAGGGQF
>TRBJ1-3|TRBV7-3
ASSTNRGGGNTIY
>TRBJ1-3|TRBV9
ASSVGQNSGNTIY
>TRBJ2-3|TRBV7-3
ASSLGLAGSSTDTQY
>TRBJ2-1|TRBV29-1
SATGPSYNEQF
>TRBJ1-5|TRBV5-4
ASSPDRGVGPQH
>TRBJ2-2|TRBV19
ASSIGPGINANTGELF